The rows below give T cell receptor beta chains drawn from one sample of a study of blood T cell repertoires in COVID-19. Produced via immunoSEQ multiplex PCR; TCRdb's table is partial and in-frame only. Of more than 85,000 clones listed, around four fifths are singletons. Sequences were obtained from peripheral blood. Source of these receptors: a man aged 40-50 years with active or convalescent COVID-19. The CDR3 runs from the conserved cysteine through the conserved F or W. The D gene is left open where the match is weak. Clone size appears in some rows only: once, few, many, or a class for an expanded clone.

J gene: TRBJ1-2; clone size: -; V gene: TRBV19; D gene: -; CDR3 DNA: TGTGCCAGTAGTATAACAGCGGGGGGGAACTATGGCTACACCTTC; CDR3 protein: CASSITAGGNYGYTF
J gene: TRBJ2-1; clone size: -; V gene: TRBV6-5; D gene: TRBD2; CDR3 DNA: TGTGCCAGCAGTTACTCTTTGGCGGGGGGGCCCAATGAGCAGTTCTTC; CDR3 protein: CASSYSLAGGPNEQFF
J gene: TRBJ2-1; clone size: -; V gene: TRBV7-2; D gene: -; CDR3 DNA: TGTGCCAGCAGCTTAGCAACAGGGAATGAGCAGTTCTTC; CDR3 protein: CASSLATGNEQFF
J gene: TRBJ1-5; clone size: -; V gene: TRBV19; D gene: -; CDR3 DNA: TGTGCCAGTAAGTGGGCCGGGAATAATCAGCCCCAGCATTTT; CDR3 protein: CASKWAGNNQPQHF
J gene: TRBJ2-6; clone size: -; V gene: TRBV2; D gene: -; CDR3 DNA: TGTGCCAGCAGGGAAACCGGGCAGGGGGGAGCTGGGGCCAACGTCCTGACTTTC; CDR3 protein: CASRETGQGGAGANVLTF
J gene: TRBJ1-1; clone size: once; V gene: TRBV7-2; D gene: -; CDR3 DNA: TGTGCCAGCAGCTTACAGGGGTGGGACACTGAAGCTTTCTTT; CDR3 protein: CASSLQGWDTEAFF
J gene: TRBJ1-5; clone size: once; V gene: TRBV10-3; D gene: -; CDR3 DNA: TGTGCCATCAGTGAACAGGGAAGGAGCAATCAGCCCCAGCATTTT; CDR3 protein: CAISEQGRSNQPQHF
J gene: TRBJ1-5; clone size: -; V gene: TRBV21-1; D gene: -; CDR3 DNA: TGTGCCAGCAGCAACCCTTGGGACAGGGGGTTGTTTCAGCCCCAGCATTTT; CDR3 protein: CASSNPWDRGLFQPQHF
J gene: TRBJ1-1; clone size: -; V gene: TRBV6-1; D gene: -; CDR3 DNA: TGTGCCAGCAGTGAATCAAGTGGCGGGAACACTGAAGCTTTCTTT; CDR3 protein: CASSESSGGNTEAFF
J gene: TRBJ2-3; clone size: -; V gene: TRBV28; D gene: -; CDR3 DNA: TGTGCCAGCAGCCCGGTGGGGGACACCTACACAGATACGCAGTATTTT; CDR3 protein: CASSPVGDTYTDTQYF
J gene: TRBJ2-3; clone size: -; V gene: TRBV10-3; D gene: -; CDR3 DNA: TGTGCCATCAGTGAGTCGGCGGGGAGAGGCACAGATACGCAGTATTTT; CDR3 protein: CAISESAGRGTDTQYF
J gene: TRBJ2-1; clone size: -; V gene: TRBV2; D gene: -; CDR3 DNA: TGTGCCAGCAGTGATATAGCGGTGTACAATGAGCAGTTCTTC; CDR3 protein: CASSDIAVYNEQFF
J gene: TRBJ2-2; clone size: once; V gene: TRBV11-3; D gene: TRBD1; CDR3 DNA: TGTGCCAGCAGCTTCCGGGACAGGGGTAGAGGCACCGGGGAGCTGTTTTTT; CDR3 protein: CASSFRDRGRGTGELFF
J gene: TRBJ2-5; clone size: -; V gene: TRBV11-2; D gene: -; CDR3 DNA: TGTGCCAGCAGCCCGCGCGAGGGGAGGAGGGAGACCCAGTACTTC; CDR3 protein: CASSPREGRRETQYF
J gene: TRBJ2-3; clone size: -; V gene: TRBV5-4; D gene: TRBD1; CDR3 DNA: TGTGCCAGCAGCCTGCAGACAGGGGGCACAGATACGCAGTATTTT; CDR3 protein: CASSLQTGGTDTQYF
J gene: TRBJ2-3; clone size: once; V gene: TRBV10-3; D gene: TRBD2; CDR3 DNA: TGTGCGGCTCACGGGCGGGGGGCTAGGGATACGCAGTATTTT; CDR3 protein: CAAHGRGARDTQYF
J gene: TRBJ2-5; clone size: -; V gene: TRBV5-4; D gene: TRBD1; CDR3 DNA: TGTGCCAGCAGCCAGGGACAGGGTAAAGAGACCCAGTACTTC; CDR3 protein: CASSQGQGKETQYF
J gene: TRBJ1-6; clone size: -; V gene: TRBV6-6; D gene: -; CDR3 DNA: TGTGCCAGCAGAAACCGGGAAGTGAATTCACCCCTCCACTTT; CDR3 protein: CASRNREVNSPLHF
J gene: TRBJ2-7; clone size: -; V gene: TRBV6-5; D gene: -; CDR3 DNA: TGTGCCAGCAGAGGGGGGGTTGAGCAGTACTTC; CDR3 protein: CASRGGVEQYF
J gene: TRBJ2-1; clone size: few; V gene: TRBV3-1/TRBV3-2; D gene: -; CDR3 DNA: TGTGCCAGCAGCCACCGGACAGCCTCCAATGAGCAGTTCTTC; CDR3 protein: CASSHRTASNEQFF
J gene: TRBJ2-6; clone size: -; V gene: TRBV13; D gene: -; CDR3 DNA: TGTGCCAGCAGCAAGACGGGGTCCGGGAGGGCCAACGTCCTGACTTTC; CDR3 protein: CASSKTGSGRANVLTF
J gene: TRBJ2-3; clone size: -; V gene: TRBV5-1; D gene: TRBD2; CDR3 DNA: TGCGCCAGCAGCTTGGGTCCCAGCGGGGCCTTTACAGATACGCAGTATTTT; CDR3 protein: CASSLGPSGAFTDTQYF
J gene: TRBJ1-3; clone size: once; V gene: TRBV7-9; D gene: -; CDR3 DNA: TGTGCCAGCAGCGTAGGCAGTAGCGACACCATATATTTT; CDR3 protein: CASSVGSSDTIYF
J gene: TRBJ2-7; clone size: -; V gene: TRBV10-3; D gene: TRBD1; CDR3 DNA: TGTGCCATCAGTTCCCTCTTGACAGGGCTCGAGCAGTACTTC; CDR3 protein: CAISSLLTGLEQYF
J gene: TRBJ1-4; clone size: -; V gene: TRBV5-4; D gene: -; CDR3 DNA: TGTGCCAGCAGCTTGGCCCGGGAGGAAAAACTGTTTTTT; CDR3 protein: CASSLAREEKLFF
J gene: TRBJ2-7; clone size: -; V gene: TRBV7-3; D gene: -; CDR3 DNA: TGTGCCAGCAGCATCGATCAGGGGGGCCGCGAGCAGTACTTC; CDR3 protein: CASSIDQGGREQYF
J gene: TRBJ1-6; clone size: -; V gene: TRBV10-2; D gene: -; CDR3 DNA: TGCGCCAGCAGTGAACAGGGCGGTTCACCCCTCCACTTT; CDR3 protein: CASSEQGGSPLHF
J gene: TRBJ1-2; clone size: -; V gene: TRBV6-2/TRBV6-3; D gene: -; CDR3 DNA: TGTGCCAGCAGTTACGGGGCAGAACGATACTATGGCTACACCTTC; CDR3 protein: CASSYGAERYYGYTF
J gene: TRBJ2-1; clone size: -; V gene: TRBV19; D gene: TRBD1; CDR3 DNA: TGTGCCAGTACCAAAACGTGGGACAGAAACAATGAGCAGTTCTTC; CDR3 protein: CASTKTWDRNNEQFF
J gene: TRBJ2-1; clone size: -; V gene: TRBV5-1; D gene: TRBD1; CDR3 DNA: TGCGCCAGCAGCTTCCTCGGGACAGGGGCGTCCAATGAGCAGTTCTTC; CDR3 protein: CASSFLGTGASNEQFF
J gene: TRBJ1-1; clone size: once; V gene: TRBV19; D gene: TRBD1; CDR3 DNA: TGTGCCAGTAGCACAGGGGCATTTGAAGCTTTCTTT; CDR3 protein: CASSTGAFEAFF
J gene: TRBJ1-1; clone size: -; V gene: TRBV14; D gene: -; CDR3 DNA: TGTGCCAGCAGCCCCACTCGGAGGACTGAAGCTTTCTTT; CDR3 protein: CASSPTRRTEAFF
J gene: TRBJ1-2; clone size: -; V gene: TRBV6-5; D gene: TRBD1; CDR3 DNA: TGTGCCAGCAGTTTCCAGACAGGGGGTAACTATGGCTACACCTTC; CDR3 protein: CASSFQTGGNYGYTF
J gene: TRBJ1-5; clone size: few; V gene: TRBV12-3/TRBV12-4; D gene: -; CDR3 DNA: TGTGCCAGCAGTCTACTCAATCAGCCCCAGCATTTT; CDR3 protein: CASSLLNQPQHF
J gene: TRBJ2-5; clone size: -; V gene: TRBV13; D gene: TRBD2; CDR3 DNA: TGTGCCAGCAGCGTATTAGCGGGGGGACTCCAAGAGACCCAGTACTTC; CDR3 protein: CASSVLAGGLQETQYF
J gene: TRBJ1-3; clone size: once; V gene: TRBV5-1; D gene: TRBD1; CDR3 DNA: TGCGCCAGCTCACAGGGGGACGGAAACACCATATATTTT; CDR3 protein: CASSQGDGNTIYF
J gene: TRBJ2-2; clone size: -; V gene: TRBV2; D gene: -; CDR3 DNA: TGTGCCAGCAGTGTTCAGGGAACCGGGGAGCTGTTTTTT; CDR3 protein: CASSVQGTGELFF
J gene: TRBJ2-2; clone size: once; V gene: TRBV5-1; D gene: -; CDR3 DNA: TGCGCCAGCAGCTTGGAGCAGACAGAAGTCACCGGGGAGCTGTTTTTT; CDR3 protein: CASSLEQTEVTGELFF
J gene: TRBJ2-7; clone size: -; V gene: TRBV11-3; D gene: -; CDR3 DNA: TGTGCCAGCAGCTTTAGCTACGAGCAGTACTTC; CDR3 protein: CASSFSYEQYF
J gene: TRBJ1-4; clone size: -; V gene: TRBV7-2; D gene: -; CDR3 DNA: TGTGCCAGCAGCCCGGGATACGGCAGGGGCGGAGAAAAACTGTTTTTT; CDR3 protein: CASSPGYGRGGEKLFF
J gene: TRBJ2-5; clone size: -; V gene: TRBV14; D gene: -; CDR3 DNA: TGTGCCAGCAGCCAAACCCAAGGGGTACAAGAGACCCAGTACTTC; CDR3 protein: CASSQTQGVQETQYF
J gene: TRBJ1-5; clone size: -; V gene: TRBV2; D gene: TRBD1; CDR3 DNA: TGTGCCAGCAGCCCGGACAGGGATTATAGCAATCAGCCCCAGCATTTT; CDR3 protein: CASSPDRDYSNQPQHF
J gene: TRBJ1-1; clone size: -; V gene: TRBV11-3; D gene: TRBD1; CDR3 DNA: TGTGCCAGCAGCTTAGATACAGGGGCGAACACTGAAGCTTTCTTT; CDR3 protein: CASSLDTGANTEAFF
J gene: TRBJ2-2; clone size: -; V gene: TRBV6-6; D gene: TRBD2; CDR3 DNA: TGTGCCAGCAGAACTACTAGCGGGGTGAACACCGGGGAGCTGTTTTTT; CDR3 protein: CASRTTSGVNTGELFF
J gene: TRBJ1-6; clone size: -; V gene: TRBV6-4; D gene: TRBD1; CDR3 DNA: TGTGCCAGCAGTGAAGGAGACAGGGGAAATTCACCCCTCCACTTT; CDR3 protein: CASSEGDRGNSPLHF
J gene: TRBJ1-2; clone size: -; V gene: TRBV10-3; D gene: TRBD1; CDR3 DNA: TGTGCCATCAGTGACCCGACAGGGTACCTTGCTAACTATGGCTACACCTTC; CDR3 protein: CAISDPTGYLANYGYTF
J gene: TRBJ2-7; clone size: -; V gene: TRBV6-5; D gene: -; CDR3 DNA: TGTGCCAGCGGGGGGGCAGGGTTGGTCGAGCAGTACTTC; CDR3 protein: CASGGAGLVEQYF
J gene: TRBJ2-2; clone size: -; V gene: TRBV5-1; D gene: TRBD2; CDR3 DNA: TGCGCCAGCAGCTTAGGGACTAGCGGCGGCACCGGGGAGCTGTTTTTT; CDR3 protein: CASSLGTSGGTGELFF